Following are 32 T cell receptor beta chains from one sample sequenced in a study of shared clonotypes between healthy human individuals. Produced via immunoSEQ multiplex PCR; TCRdb's table is partial and in-frame only. The table lists 2 million to 2.5 million clones, approximately 96% of them singletons, with more than 0.1% in the top ten. Sequenced material: naive CD4+ T cells sorted from blood. The subset: CD45RA+ positively selected. The receptors stem from a man aged 18 to 30 in good health.

As regards this clone: Other DNA sequences from this sample encode an identical CDR3 as well. V gene TRBV5-4 combines with J gene TRBJ1-1; D remains unclear. Germline lookup yields CDR1 SGHNT and CDR2 YYREEE (reference sequence). There are 14 residues in the CDR3. Trimming stripped 1 base from V and 2 bases from J, with 9 bases between. The CDR3 DNA follows: TGTGCCAGCAGCTTGAAGGGAGGCAACACTGAAGCTTTCTTT. Translation: CASSLKGGNTEAFF.

Comment on this clone: At one end the junction does not follow the germline gene, possibly because of a read error. The CDR3 DNA reads as TGCGCCAGCAGATTGGCTAGCGGACAAGAGACCCAGTACTTC. Encoded protein: CASRLASGQETQYF. The chain carries TRBV5-1 and TRBJ2-5; 7 bases are a match to TRBD2. CDR3 size: 14 residues. CDR1 is SGHRS, CDR2 YFSETQ, per germline. Full variable domain (outside the CDR3, taken from reference TRBV5-1 and TRBJ2-5): KAGVTQTPRYLIKTRGQQVTLSCSPISGHRSVSWYQQTPGQGLQFLFEYFSETQRNKGNFPGRFSGRQFSNSRSEMNVSTLELGDSALYLCASRLASGQETQYFGPGTRLLVL.

The table lists this clone with a count of one. The chain has TRBV9 and TRBJ1-3, with D tentatively TRBD1 (5 bases). CDR3 length equals 17 residues. V lost 0 bases to trimming and J lost 0 bases, with 13 bases between them. Per germline, CDR1 SGDLS and CDR2 YYNGEE. CDR3 DNA: TGTGCCAGCAGCGTAGCCCGTACAGGAACCTCTGGAAACACCATATATTTT. Protein product: CASSVARTGTSGNTIYF.

This clone appeared once. The gene calls are TRBV19 and TRBJ2-2; D is unclear. The CDR3 runs 14 residues. Germline V gene lookup returns CDR1 LNHDA and CDR2 SQIVND (reference sequence). V gave up 6 bases and J gave up 5 bases, with 13 bases separating them. The CDR3 coding sequence is TGTGCCAGTAGCCTAGGACGGCCGACCGGGGAGCTGTTTTTT. It yields the protein CASSLGRPTGELFF.

This clone was found a few times. Additional DNA sequences in this sample encode the identical CDR3. The chain uses TRBV9 and TRBJ2-3; 8 bases line up with TRBD1. V shed 4 bases and J 3 bases; nucleotides not matched to a gene: 4. CDR1 is SGDLS, CDR2 YYNGEE, per germline. CDR3 length: 14 residues. CDR3 sequence: CASSPRTGTDTQYF. Here the CDR3 DNA reads TGTGCCAGCAGCCCCCGGACAGGGACAGATACGCAGTATTTT.

J is TRBJ2-4 and V is TRBV27, with a possible D match to TRBD2 (5 bases). V was cut by 9 bases and J by 1 base, with 19 bases left in between. The length of the CDR3 is 16 residues. Germline lookup yields CDR1 MNHEY and CDR2 SMNVEV (reference sequence). As DNA, the CDR3 is TGTGCCAGTTCCCCCCGGGGAATGGGGGCCAAAAACATTCAGTACTTC. Protein product: CASSPRGMGAKNIQYF.

CDR3 region: CASSLGQVQETQYF. DNA for the CDR3: TGTGCCAGCAGCTTAGGACAGGTACAAGAGACCCAGTACTTC. This rearrangement joins TRBV11-1 to TRBJ2-5, with D possibly being TRBD1 (6 bases). CDR1 and CDR2 (germline): SGHAT, FQDESV (reference sequence). This CDR3 contains 14 residues. The V end was cut by 1 base, the J end by 2 bases, with 8 bases between.

The gene calls are TRBV11-2 and TRBJ2-3; TRBD2 is a possible D gene (5 bases). The CDR3 totals 14 residues. The germline V gene has CDR1 SGHAT and CDR2 FQNNGV. The V end was cut by 5 bases, the J end by 2 bases, with 11 bases between. DNA of the CDR3: TGTGCCAGCAGCCCCTACGGGGTCACAGATACGCAGTATTTT. Protein product: CASSPYGVTDTQYF.

There are a few counts of this clone. The gene calls are TRBV30 and TRBJ1-5, with D maybe TRBD1 (5 bases). The germline V and J ends were trimmed by 0 bases and 1 base, with 10 bases remaining between them. Germline V CDR1 and CDR2: GTSNPN, SVGIG (reference sequence). The CDR3 consists of 15 residues. The CDR3 sequence: CAWSVGGSSNQPQHF. For the CDR3, the DNA is TGTGCCTGGAGTGTCGGGGGATCGAGCAATCAGCCCCAGCATTTT.

The chain links TRBV5-1 to TRBJ2-3; no clear D gene. The germline V and J ends were trimmed by 7 bases and 7 bases, with 22 bases remaining between them. In germline, CDR1 is SGHRS, CDR2 YFSETQ. The CDR3 covers 15 residues. CDR3 DNA: TGCGCCAGCGGAGAGAACCCAAAGGATTACAATACGCAGTATTTT. It specifies CASGENPKDYNTQYF.

The chain couples TRBV5-8 to TRBJ2-6; TRBD1 or TRBD2 may be the D gene (5 bases each). This CDR3 contains 16 residues. The V and J ends lost 2 bases and 4 bases respectively, with 13 bases between them. Germline CDR1 is SGHTS and CDR2 is YDEGEE. The CDR3 nucleotides read TGTGCCAGCAGCTTCGGGGCTCCGGGCGGGGCCAACGTCCTGACTTTC. This sequence encodes CASSFGAPGGANVLTF. Filled out from reference TRBV5-8 and TRBJ2-6, the complete variable domain reads EAGVTQSPTHLIKTRGQQATLRCSPISGHTSVYWYQQALGLGLQFLLWYDEGEERNRGNFPPRFSGRQFPNYSSELNVNALELEDSALYLCASSFGAPGGANVLTFGAGSRLTVL.

This chain uses TRBV5-1 with TRBJ2-6; no clear D gene. In germline, CDR1 is SGHRS, CDR2 YFSETQ. The CDR3 consists of 15 residues. The V end lost 4 bases, the J end lost 0 bases, and 8 bases lay between the germline ends. The chain's CDR3 is CASSPPTSGANVLTF. CDR3 nucleotide sequence: TGCGCCAGCAGCCCGCCCACCTCTGGGGCCAACGTCCTGACTTTC.

Written as DNA, the CDR3 is TGTGCCACTTTGACAGGGGGAGGAAACACCATATATTTT. Protein sequence: CATLTGGGNTIYF. The chain has TRBV10-3 and TRBJ1-3, with 9 nucleotides matching TRBD1. The V gene end was trimmed by 10 bases and the J gene end by 4 bases; junction bases not matched to a gene: 5. Germline V gene sequence: CDR1 ENHRY, CDR2 SYGVKD. This CDR3 region has 13 residues.

The chain recombines TRBV30 with TRBJ1-5, with D possibly matching TRBD1 (6 bases). This CDR3 spans 13 amino acids. V was cut by 7 bases and J by 4 bases, with 14 bases left in between. The germline CDR1 and CDR2 sequences are GTSNPN and SVGIG (reference sequence). The CDR3 DNA reads TGTGCCTTGGAAGGGGGGGCTAATCAGCCCCAGCATTTT. It codes for CALEGGANQPQHF.

The gene calls are TRBV2 and TRBJ2-2; D remains ambiguous. The CDR3 loop spans 13 amino acids. Germline V gives CDR1 SNHLY, CDR2 FYNNEI. Trimming took off 6 bases at V and 3 bases at J, with 8 bases between the two ends. For the CDR3, the DNA is TGTGCCAGCAGCATGGGATACACCGGGGAGCTGTTTTTT. Translated, it gives CASSMGYTGELFF. Together with reference TRBV2 and TRBJ2-2, the CDR3 gives the full variable domain: EPEVTQTPSHQVTQMGQEVILRCVPISNHLYFYWYRQILGQKVEFLVSFYNNEISEKSEIFDDQFSVERPDGSNFTLKIRSTKLEDSAMYFCASSMGYTGELFFGEGSRLTVL.

The chain is built from TRBV2 and TRBJ2-7; TRBD1 agrees at 7 bases. CDR3 size: 14 residues. The germline CDR1 and CDR2 sequences are SNHLY and FYNNEI. The junction had 9 bases not matched to a gene; V was cut back by 7 bases and J by 3 bases. The CDR3 loop reads CASKVRGYSYEQYF. CDR3 nucleotides: TGTGCCAGCAAGGTCAGGGGGTATAGCTACGAGCAGTACTTC.

The CDR3 spells CASSQRSWDYEQYF. CDR3 coding DNA: TGCGCCAGCAGCCAAAGGTCGTGGGACTACGAGCAGTACTTC. The rearrangement uses TRBV4-3 and TRBJ2-7; D call uncertain. This CDR3 is 14 amino acids long. Germline assignment: CDR1 LGHNA and CDR2 YSLEER. The V end lost 2 bases, the J end lost 3 bases, and 11 bases lay between the germline ends.

The rearrangement links TRBV10-3 to TRBJ2-1, with D perhaps matching TRBD2 (6 bases). This CDR3 has 15 amino acids. Germline CDR1 ENHRY, CDR2 SYGVKD. V shed 6 bases and J shed 0 bases, with 12 bases lying between them. The CDR3 loop is CAIRKDGSSYNEQFF. The CDR3 coding sequence is TGTGCCATCAGGAAGGACGGGAGCTCCTACAATGAGCAGTTCTTC.

V is TRBV7-9 and J is TRBJ2-3, with 7 bases that match TRBD1. V dropped 5 bases and J dropped 1; count of bases not matched to a gene: 6. The V gene's germline CDR1 is SEHNR and CDR2 FQNEAQ (reference sequence). The CDR3 has 15 amino acids. The DNA of the CDR3 is TGTGCCAGCAGCCTCGACAGGGACCGCACAGATACGCAGTATTTT. Translating gives CASSLDRDRTDTQYF. Supplemented by reference TRBV7-9 and TRBJ2-3, the full variable domain reads DTGVSQNPRHKITKRGQNVTFRCDPISEHNRLYWYRQTLGQGPEFLTYFQNEAQLEKSRLLSDRFSAERPKGSFSTLEIQRTEQGDSAMYLCASSLDRDRTDTQYFGPGTRLTVL.

This rearrangement joins TRBV25-1 to TRBJ2-3; TRBD2 matches at 15 bases. CDR3 length equals 17 residues. The germline gives CDR1 MGHDK, CDR2 SYGVNS. V shed 5 bases, J shed 6 bases, and the junction held 9 bases outside the gene matches. The DNA of the CDR3 is TGTGCCAGCAGTCACCGGACTAGCGGGGGGGTTAGGGATACGCAGTATTTT. Encoded protein: CASSHRTSGGVRDTQYF.

As for this clone: One end of the junction does not line up with germline, which may come from a read error. This rearrangement joins TRBV7-3 to TRBJ2-2; 8 bases are a match to TRBD1. CDR3 length equals 16 residues. Germline CDR1 is SGHTA and CDR2 is FQGTGA. The CDR3 is CASSLGTGANSGELFF. The CDR3 DNA sequence: TGTGCCAGCAGCTTAGGGACAGGTGCGAACTCCGGGGAGCTGTTTTTT.

The chain carries TRBV19 and TRBJ1-5; no firm D call. This CDR3 has 15 amino acids. Trimming took 4 bases from V and 0 from J, leaving 10 bases between them. Germline values: CDR1 LNHDA, CDR2 SQIVND (reference sequence). The CDR3 DNA is TGTGCCAGTAGTACCCCGGCGTTTAGCAATCAGCCCCAGCATTTT. It translates to CASSTPAFSNQPQHF.

The chain joins TRBV9 to TRBJ1-6; D call uncertain. Trimming took off 0 bases at V and 1 base at J, with 14 bases between the two ends. Germline V gene data show CDR1 as SGDLS and CDR2 as YYNGEE. The CDR3 consists of 18 residues. The CDR3 spells CASSVATSLGSYNSPLHF. The CDR3 coding sequence is TGTGCCAGCAGCGTAGCAACCTCCCTAGGGTCCTATAATTCACCCCTCCACTTT.

This clone appeared a few times. The chain uses TRBV7-6 and TRBJ2-7; D possibly uses TRBD1 or TRBD2 (6 bases each). Germline V gene data show CDR1 as SGHVS and CDR2 as FNYEAQ. V was trimmed by 5 bases and J by 3 bases, leaving 14 bases between them. The CDR3 totals 14 residues. The CDR3 reads CASSGVRGDYEQYF. For the CDR3, the DNA is TGTGCCAGCAGCGGCGTGAGGGGGGACTACGAGCAGTACTTC.

The chain couples TRBV6-1 to TRBJ1-3; D unresolved. Germline V lookup: CDR1 MNHNS, CDR2 SASEGT. This CDR3 spans 16 amino acids. V shed 0 bases and J shed 1 base, with 10 bases lying between them. Here the CDR3 DNA reads TGTGCCAGCAGTGAAGCGCTGGTCAGTTCTGGAAACACCATATATTTT. Encoded protein: CASSEALVSSGNTIYF.

In this sample, this clone turned up once. The chain links TRBV7-2 to TRBJ2-5; D may be TRBD2 (7 bases). The germline V gene has CDR1 SGHTA and CDR2 FQGNSA. Trimming shortened V by 5 bases and J by 7 bases, and 20 bases separated the two germline ends. The CDR3 spans 15 residues. For the CDR3, the DNA is TGTGCCAGCAGCCCCCGGGGCGGGGGCGCAGGGACCCAGTACTTC. Translation gives CASSPRGGGAGTQYF. Full variable domain (outside the CDR3, taken from reference TRBV7-2 and TRBJ2-5): GAGVSQSPSNKVTEKGKDVELRCDPISGHTALYWYRQSLGQGLEFLIYFQGNSAPDKSGLPSDRFSAERTGGSVSTLTIQRTQQEDSAVYLCASSPRGGGAGTQYFGPGTRLLVL.

Worth noting for this clone: Other DNA sequences within the sample encode an identical CDR3. The V and J genes are TRBV28 and TRBJ2-3; D remains unclear. The CDR3 runs 13 residues. V was shortened by 1 base and J by 4 bases, with 6 bases between the two germline ends. Germline assignment: CDR1 MDHEN and CDR2 SYDVKM. CDR3 in amino acids: CASSLSGPDTQYF. CDR3 nucleotides: TGTGCCAGCAGTTTATCGGGCCCAGATACGCAGTATTTT.

J is TRBJ2-7 and V is TRBV21-1; the table's D gene call, TRBD1, was not cross checked with the DNA. TRBV21-1 is designated a pseudogene. This CDR3 region has 16 residues. CDR3 residues: CASSKRSAGGRYEQYF. The CDR3 DNA follows: TGTGCCAGCAGCAAAAGGTCGGCAGGGGGCCGCTACGAGCAGTACTTC.

This chain's CDR3 is CASSAPRGEAFF. The CDR3 region has the DNA TGTGCCAGCAGCGCCCCCAGGGGCGAAGCTTTCTTT. V usage is TRBV9 and J usage is TRBJ1-1; D is possibly TRBD1 (6 bases). Looked up from germline, CDR1 is SGDLS and CDR2 is YYNGEE. Trimming left V 3 bases short and J 8 bases short, with 11 bases between. The CDR3 spans 12 residues.

V usage is TRBV2 and J usage is TRBJ2-7; 8 bases are a match to TRBD2. The CDR3 runs 14 residues. The germline CDR1 and CDR2 sequences are SNHLY and FYNNEI. V trimming: 6 bases; J trimming: 4 bases; junction bases outside the gene matches: 8. The CDR3 loop reads CASRPQSGSYEQYF. The CDR3 DNA sequence: TGTGCCAGCAGACCCCAAAGCGGGAGTTACGAGCAGTACTTC.

DNA for the CDR3: TGTGCCAGCAGCCCAAACAGGGGAGAAGGTGAAAAACTGTTTTTT. The encoded protein is CASSPNRGEGEKLFF. This chain uses TRBV5-5 with TRBJ1-4; 7 positions agree with TRBD1. This CDR3 contains 15 residues. The V gene end was trimmed by 4 bases and the J gene end by 7 bases; junction bases not matched to a gene: 10. Germline V lookup: CDR1 SGHKS, CDR2 YYEKEE (reference sequence).

The count of this clone is one. V gene TRBV18 combines with J gene TRBJ2-6; D gene unclear. V was pared by 4 bases and J by 0 bases, with 10 bases between. CDR3 length: 16 amino acids. The germline V gene has CDR1 KGHSH and CDR2 LQKENI. CDR3 amino acids: CASSLGQLSGANVLTF. The DNA for the CDR3 is TGTGCCAGCTCACTCGGGCAACTCTCTGGGGCCAACGTCCTGACTTTC.